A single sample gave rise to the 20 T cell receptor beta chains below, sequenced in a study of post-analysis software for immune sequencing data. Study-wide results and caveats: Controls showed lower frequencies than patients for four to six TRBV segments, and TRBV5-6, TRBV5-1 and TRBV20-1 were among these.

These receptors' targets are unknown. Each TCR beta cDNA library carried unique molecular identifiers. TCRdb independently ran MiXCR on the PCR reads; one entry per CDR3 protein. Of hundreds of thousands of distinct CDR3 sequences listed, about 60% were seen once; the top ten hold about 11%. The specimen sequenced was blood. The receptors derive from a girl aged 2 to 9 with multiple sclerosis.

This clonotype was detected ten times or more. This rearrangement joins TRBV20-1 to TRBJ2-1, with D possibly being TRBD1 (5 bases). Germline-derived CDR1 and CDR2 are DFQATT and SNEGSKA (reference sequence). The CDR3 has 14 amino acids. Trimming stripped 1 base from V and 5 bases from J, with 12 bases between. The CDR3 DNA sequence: TGCAGTGCTAGAGTGGCAGGGTTGGACAATGAGCAGTTCTTC. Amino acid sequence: CSARVAGLDNEQFF.

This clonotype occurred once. The CDR3 region has the DNA TGTGCCAGCAGCCAAGATGGAGGACTAGCGACCACAGATACGCAGTATTTT. The encoded protein is CASSQDGGLATTDTQYF. The rearrangement links TRBV3-1 to TRBJ2-3; 9 positions match TRBD2. In germline, CDR1 is LGHDT, CDR2 YNNKEL (reference sequence). The CDR3 length is 17 residues. V lost 0 bases to trimming and J lost 2 bases; unmatched junction nucleotides: 6.

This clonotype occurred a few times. In DNA, the CDR3 is TGTGCCAGCAGCCCCGGCTGGACAGGGAGAGATAATGAGCAGTTCTTC. Residues: CASSPGWTGRDNEQFF. The chain links TRBV7-2 to TRBJ2-1; 8 bases are a match to TRBD1. Germline V lookup: CDR1 SGHTA, CDR2 FQGNSA. The CDR3 is 16 amino acids. V shed 5 bases and J 7 bases; nucleotides not matched to a gene: 13.

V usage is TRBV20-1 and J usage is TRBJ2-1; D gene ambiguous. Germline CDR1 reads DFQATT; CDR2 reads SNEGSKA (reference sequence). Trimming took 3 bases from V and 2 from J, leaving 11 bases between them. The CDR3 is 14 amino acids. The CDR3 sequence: CSASLQLTYNEQFF. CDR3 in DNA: TGCAGTGCTAGCCTACAGCTAACCTACAATGAGCAGTTCTTC.

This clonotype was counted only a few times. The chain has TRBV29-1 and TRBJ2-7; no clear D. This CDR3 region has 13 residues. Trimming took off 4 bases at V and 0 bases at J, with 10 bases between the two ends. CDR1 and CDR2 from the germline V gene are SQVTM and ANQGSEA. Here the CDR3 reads CSVGHTSSYEQYF. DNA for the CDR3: TGCAGCGTTGGCCACACGAGCTCCTACGAGCAGTACTTC.

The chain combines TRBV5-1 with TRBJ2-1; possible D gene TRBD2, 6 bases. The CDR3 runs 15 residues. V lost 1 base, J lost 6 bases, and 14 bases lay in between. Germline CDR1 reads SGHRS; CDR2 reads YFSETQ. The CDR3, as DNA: TGCGCCAGCAGCTTGTTGTGGGGGGACTCCAATGAGCAGTTCTTC. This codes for CASSLLWGDSNEQFF.

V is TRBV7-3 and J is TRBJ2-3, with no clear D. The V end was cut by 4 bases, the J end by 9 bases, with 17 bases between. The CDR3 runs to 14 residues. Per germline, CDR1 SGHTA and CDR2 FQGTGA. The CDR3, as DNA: TGTGCCAGCAGCTCCCCCGAGCACCGCGACACGCAGTATTTT. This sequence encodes CASSSPEHRDTQYF.

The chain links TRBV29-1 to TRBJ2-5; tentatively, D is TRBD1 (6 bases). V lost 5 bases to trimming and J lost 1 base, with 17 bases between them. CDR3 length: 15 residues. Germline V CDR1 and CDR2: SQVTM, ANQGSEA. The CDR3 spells CSVHWLRGPQETQYF. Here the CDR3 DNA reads TGCAGCGTTCACTGGCTCAGGGGACCCCAAGAGACCCAGTACTTC.

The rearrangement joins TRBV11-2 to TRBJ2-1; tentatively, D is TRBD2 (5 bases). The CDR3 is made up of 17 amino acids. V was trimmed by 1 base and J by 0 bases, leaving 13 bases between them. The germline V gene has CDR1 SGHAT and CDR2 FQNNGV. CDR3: CASSLGGRLSSYNEQFF. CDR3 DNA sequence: TGTGCCAGCAGCTTAGGTGGACGACTAAGCTCCTACAATGAGCAGTTCTTC.

CDR3 sequence (DNA): TGTGCCAGCAGCTTCGATTTAACCTACGAGCAGTACTTC. Amino acid sequence: CASSFDLTYEQYF. The chain uses TRBV7-3 and TRBJ2-7; D ambiguous. This CDR3 has 13 residues. With 3 bases removed from V and 2 bases from J, the gap between germline ends came to 8 bases. CDR1 and CDR2 (germline): SGHTA, FQGTGA. Drawing the rest from reference TRBV7-3 and TRBJ2-7, the complete variable domain is GAGVSQTPSNKVTEKGKYVELRCDPISGHTALYWYRQSLGQGPEFLIYFQGTGAADDSGLPNDRFFAVRPEGSVSTLKIQRTERGDSAVYLCASSFDLTYEQYFGPGTRLTVT.

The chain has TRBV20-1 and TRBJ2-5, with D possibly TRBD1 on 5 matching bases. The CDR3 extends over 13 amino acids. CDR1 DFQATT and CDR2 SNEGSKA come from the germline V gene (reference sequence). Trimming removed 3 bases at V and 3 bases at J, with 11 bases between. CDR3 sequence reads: CSAREGVKETQYF. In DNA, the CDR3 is TGCAGTGCTAGGGAAGGGGTGAAAGAGACCCAGTACTTC.

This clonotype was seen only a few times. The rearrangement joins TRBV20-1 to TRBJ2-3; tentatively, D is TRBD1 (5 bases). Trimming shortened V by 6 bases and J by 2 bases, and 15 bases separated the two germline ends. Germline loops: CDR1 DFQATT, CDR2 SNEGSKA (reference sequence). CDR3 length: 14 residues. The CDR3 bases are TGCAGTGCCACCGTGGGGCTACTCACAGATACGCAGTATTTT. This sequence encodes CSATVGLLTDTQYF.

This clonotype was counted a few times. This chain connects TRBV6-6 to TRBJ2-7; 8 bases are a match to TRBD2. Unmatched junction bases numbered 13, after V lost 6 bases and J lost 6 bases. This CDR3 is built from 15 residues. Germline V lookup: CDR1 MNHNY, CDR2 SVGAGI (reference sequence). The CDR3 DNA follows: TGTGCCAGCAGCTCCACCAGCGGGAGAAACGCCGAGCAGTACTTC. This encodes CASSSTSGRNAEQYF.

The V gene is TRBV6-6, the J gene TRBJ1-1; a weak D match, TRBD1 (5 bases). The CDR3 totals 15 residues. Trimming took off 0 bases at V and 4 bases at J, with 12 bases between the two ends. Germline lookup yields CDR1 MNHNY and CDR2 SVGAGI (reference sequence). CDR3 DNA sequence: TGTGCCAGCAGTTACTCGCTCCAGGGAGGCACTGAAGCTTTCTTT. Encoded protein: CASSYSLQGGTEAFF.

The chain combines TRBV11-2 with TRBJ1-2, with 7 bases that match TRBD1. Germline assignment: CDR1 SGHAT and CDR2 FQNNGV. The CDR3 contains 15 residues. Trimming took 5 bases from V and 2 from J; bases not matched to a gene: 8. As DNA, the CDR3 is TGTGCCAGCAGCCTCTCCAGGGGGGGGAACTATGGCTACACCTTC. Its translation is CASSLSRGGNYGYTF.

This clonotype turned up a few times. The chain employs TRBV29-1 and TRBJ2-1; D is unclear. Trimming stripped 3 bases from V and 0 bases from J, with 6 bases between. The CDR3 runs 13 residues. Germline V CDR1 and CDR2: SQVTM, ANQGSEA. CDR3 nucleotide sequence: TGCAGCGTTGAGAGCTACTCCTACAATGAGCAGTTCTTC. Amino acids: CSVESYSYNEQFF.

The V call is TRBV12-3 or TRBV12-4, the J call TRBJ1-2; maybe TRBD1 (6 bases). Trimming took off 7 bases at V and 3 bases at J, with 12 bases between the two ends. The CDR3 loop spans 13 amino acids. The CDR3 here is CASTAGQYYGYTF. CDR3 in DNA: TGTGCCAGCACCGCCGGACAGTACTATGGCTACACCTTC.

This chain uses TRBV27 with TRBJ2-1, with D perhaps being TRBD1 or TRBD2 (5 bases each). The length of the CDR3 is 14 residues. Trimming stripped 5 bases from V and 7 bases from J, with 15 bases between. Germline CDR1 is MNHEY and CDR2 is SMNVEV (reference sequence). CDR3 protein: CASSPRTRGNEQFF. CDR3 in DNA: TGTGCCAGCAGTCCACGAACTAGGGGAAATGAGCAGTTCTTC.

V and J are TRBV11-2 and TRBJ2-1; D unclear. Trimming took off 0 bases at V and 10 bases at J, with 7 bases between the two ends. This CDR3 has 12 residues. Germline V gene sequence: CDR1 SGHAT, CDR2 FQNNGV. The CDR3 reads CASSLEAYEQFF. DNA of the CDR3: TGTGCCAGCAGCTTAGAGGCGTACGAGCAGTTCTTC.

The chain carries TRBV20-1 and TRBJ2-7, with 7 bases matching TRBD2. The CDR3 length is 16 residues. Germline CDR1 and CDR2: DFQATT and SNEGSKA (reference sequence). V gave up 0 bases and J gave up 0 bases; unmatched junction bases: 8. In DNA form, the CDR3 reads TGCAGTGCTAGAGATCCCAGCGGGAAGAGCTCCTACGAGCAGTACTTC. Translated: CSARDPSGKSSYEQYF.